The rows below give T cell receptor beta chains drawn from one sample of a study of shared T cell receptors in the human thymus. TCRdb's table, derived via immunoSEQ multiplex PCR, lists solely in-frame clones and lacks some. The table has hundreds of thousands of clones, approximately 88% seen once. These data were likewise used in another study, on human thymus T cells.

Sequenced sample: thymocytes. The receptors stem from a boy younger than two with a congenital heart defect. The CDR3 runs from the conserved cysteine through the conserved F or W. A D gene is named only where the DNA matches it firmly. Only some rows state a clone size, as once, few, many or a class for expanded clones.

D gene,clone size,V gene,J gene,CDR3 DNA,CDR3 protein
TRBD2,.,TRBV14,TRBJ2-7,TGTGCCAGCAGCCAAGACCCTAGCGGACCCGGTAGGAACTCCTACGAGCAGTACTTC,CASSQDPSGPGRNSYEQYF
.,.,TRBV30,TRBJ2-1,TGTGCCTGGAGTCTCGGGACAAGGGTACGGAATGAGCAGTTCTTC,CAWSLGTRVRNEQFF
TRBD2,.,TRBV5-4,TRBJ2-7,TGTGCCAGCAGCAGTAAAAGACTAGCCGGCTCCTACGAGCAGTACTTC,CASSSKRLAGSYEQYF
TRBD1,.,TRBV30,TRBJ1-4,TGTGCCTGGAGTCAGGACAGGGGCGAAAAACTGTTTTTT,CAWSQDRGEKLFF
TRBD1,.,TRBV10-1,TRBJ1-2,TGCGCCAGCCCGATGATCCGACAGGGGGACGGCTACACCTTC,CASPMIRQGDGYTF
.,few,TRBV14,TRBJ1-1,TGTGCCAGCAGCCAAGCAGGGGCGGCCACTGAAGCTTTCTTT,CASSQAGAATEAFF
TRBD2,.,TRBV5-6,TRBJ2-5,TGTGCCAGCAGCCAGCGGACTAGCGGGAGGGTTAGGGAGACCCAGTACTTC,CASSQRTSGRVRETQYF
TRBD2,.,TRBV30,TRBJ2-7,TGTGCCTGGAGCCCCGGGGGGACTATTTCCTACGAGCAGTACTTC,CAWSPGGTISYEQYF
.,.,TRBV9,TRBJ2-1,TGTGCCAGCAGCGTAGTAGAGGTAACGGGAGCAGGAAATGAGCAGTTCTTC,CASSVVEVTGAGNEQFF
TRBD2,.,TRBV9,TRBJ2-3,TGTGCCAGCAGTAGACGCCACATAGCGGGGGGCACAGATACGCAGTATTTT,CASSRRHIAGGTDTQYF
.,.,TRBV5-1,TRBJ2-6,TGCGCCAGCAGCTTAACCAGCGGAGTACTCTCTGGGGCCAACGTCCTGACTTTC,CASSLTSGVLSGANVLTF
TRBD2,few,TRBV5-6,TRBJ2-5,TGTGCCAGCAGCTTGGCGTGTCGACTAGCGGGAGGGCCGGGGGAGACCCAGTACTTC,CASSLACRLAGGPGETQYF
.,.,TRBV9,TRBJ2-7,TGTGCCAGCAGCGTATCACTAGCTTCCCCCGAGCAGTACTTC,CASSVSLASPEQYF
.,once,TRBV5-4,TRBJ2-1,TGTGCCAGCAGCTTTTGCTACCCGAACTACAATGAGCAGTTCTTC,CASSFCYPNYNEQFF
.,.,TRBV19,TRBJ1-4,TGTGCCAGTAGCCCCAGGGCAACTAATGAAAAACTGTTTTTT,CASSPRATNEKLFF
.,.,TRBV12-5,TRBJ1-4,TGTGCTAGTGGTTCCGCGGGGCTTAATGAAAAACTGTTTTTT,CASGSAGLNEKLFF
TRBD2,once,TRBV30,TRBJ2-3,TGTGCCTGGAGTAGAGGACTAGCGGGCAGCACAGATACGCAGTATTTT,CAWSRGLAGSTDTQYF
TRBD2,.,TRBV7-2,TRBJ2-2,TGTGCCAGCAGCTTAGAGGGGACTACCACCGGGGAGCTGTTTTTT,CASSLEGTTTGELFF
.,.,TRBV6-1,TRBJ1-2,TGTGCCAGCAGCAAGGACAAATTTAACTATGGCTACACCTTC,CASSKDKFNYGYTF
TRBD2,.,TRBV5-4,TRBJ2-1,TGTGCCAGCAGCTTGTTTGGGGGGGACCGTCACAATGAGCAGTTCTTC,CASSLFGGDRHNEQFF
TRBD2,.,TRBV4-2,TRBJ2-7,TGTGCCAGCAGCCAAGTATCTAGCGGCTCCTACGAGCAGTACTTC,CASSQVSSGSYEQYF
.,few,TRBV2,TRBJ2-3,TGTGCCAGCACCAGTGATTCCAGGGCTAGCACAGATACGCAGTATTTT,CASTSDSRASTDTQYF
TRBD1,.,TRBV4-2,TRBJ1-5,TGTGCCAGCAGCCAAGATGGGACAGGGCGTCAGCCCCAGCATTTT,CASSQDGTGRQPQHF
TRBD2,.,TRBV30,TRBJ2-2,TGTGCATGGGATGCGGGAGGGGCCCCCGGGGAGCTGTTTTTT,CAWDAGGAPGELFF
TRBD1,.,TRBV6-6,TRBJ2-4,TGTGCCAGCAGTTATGGTATCGGACAGGGGAAGAACATTCAGTACTTC,CASSYGIGQGKNIQYF
TRBD1,.,TRBV27,TRBJ1-2,TGTGCCAGCAGTTTAACGGAACGGGACAGGGCCGCCTATGGCTACACCTTC,CASSLTERDRAAYGYTF
TRBD1,.,TRBV6-1,TRBJ1-1,TGTGCCAGCAATCCCACCGACAGGGACGCTGAAGCTTTCTTT,CASNPTDRDAEAFF
.,.,TRBV11-2,TRBJ1-2,TGTGCCAGCAGGCGGGGCGGAATTAACTATGGCTACACCTTC,CASRRGGINYGYTF
.,.,TRBV7-2,TRBJ1-2,TGTGCCAGCAGTACCCCGGTCGGGGGGGCTTACTATGGCTACACCTTC,CASSTPVGGAYYGYTF
TRBD1,.,TRBV27,TRBJ1-5,TGTGCCAGCAGGAAGGGACAGTTCGCCAATCAGCCCCAGCATTTT,CASRKGQFANQPQHF
TRBD1,once,TRBV6-1,TRBJ1-1,TGTGCCAGCAGTGACGGGGGGACAGGGGGAGGGTGTGGAGCTTTCTTT,CASSDGGTGGGCGAFF
TRBD1,.,TRBV28,TRBJ2-5,TGTGCCAGCGGGAACAGGGGCGTCGTTGAAGAGACCCAGTACTTC,CASGNRGVVEETQYF
.,.,TRBV7-2,TRBJ2-7,TGTGCCAGCAGCTTAGTCCGGGCTAGCCCCTACGAGCAGTACTTC,CASSLVRASPYEQYF
.,.,TRBV5-1,TRBJ2-7,TGCGCCAGCAGCTTGAGCGGTTTGAGCTCCTACGAGCAGTACTTC,CASSLSGLSSYEQYF
TRBD2,.,TRBV9,TRBJ2-3,TGTGCCAGCAGCGTAGGGGGTAGCGGGAGTCTTACAGATACGCAGTATTTT,CASSVGGSGSLTDTQYF
.,.,TRBV20-1,TRBJ2-1,TGCAGTGCCGCGTACCTCAATGAGCAGTTCTTC,CSAAYLNEQFF
.,.,TRBV28,TRBJ1-2,TGTGCCAGCAGTTTATGGGGGGGGGCGCGAAACTATGGCTACACCTTC,CASSLWGGARNYGYTF
TRBD1,few,TRBV6-1,TRBJ2-3,TGTGCCAGCAGTGAAACATCCGGGACAGGGGATAGCACAGATACGCAGTATTTT,CASSETSGTGDSTDTQYF
.,.,TRBV29-1,TRBJ2-5,TGCAGCGTTGAATGCCGGGAGAGGGGAGAGACCCAGTACTTC,CSVECRERGETQYF
TRBD2,once,TRBV30,TRBJ2-5,TGTGCCTGGAGTCGGGAGGGACTAGCGGGAGGGGAGCAAGAGACCCAGTACTTC,CAWSREGLAGGEQETQYF
TRBD2,.,TRBV10-1,TRBJ2-1,TGCGCCAGCAGTGAGGCAACCGGGACTAGCGGGAGCAATGAGCAGTTCTTC,CASSEATGTSGSNEQFF
.,.,TRBV25-1,TRBJ2-3,TGTGCCAGCAGTGGAGGGCGGGGAGGAGATACGCAGTATTTT,CASSGGRGGDTQYF
TRBD1,.,TRBV19,TRBJ2-1,TGTGCCAGTAGTATCGGGGCCGGGACAGGGGCGAATGAGCAGTTCTTC,CASSIGAGTGANEQFF
.,.,TRBV6-1,TRBJ2-2,TGTGCCAGCAGTGAAAATTCTTTTCACTGGACAGTTCCGGGCGGGGAGCTGTTTTTT,CASSENSFHWTVPGGELFF
.,.,TRBV7-9,TRBJ2-1,TGTGCCAGCAGCTCCCTCGGGGGACTTGACAATGAGCAGTTCTTC,CASSSLGGLDNEQFF
.,.,TRBV5-6,TRBJ2-4,TGTGCCAGCAGCTTGCGTACCAAAAACATTCAGTACTTC,CASSLRTKNIQYF
.,.,TRBV11-3,TRBJ2-7,TGTGCCAGCAGCTTAGATCTGGTCCGGGAGACCTACGAGCAGTACTTC,CASSLDLVRETYEQYF
.,.,TRBV14,TRBJ2-7,TGTGCCAGCAGCCAACATCTTGAGGGAGAAGTGTCCTACGAGCAGTACTTC,CASSQHLEGEVSYEQYF
TRBD2,.,TRBV7-8,TRBJ2-7,TGTGCCAGCAGCTATGGGACTAGCGGGTTCTTCTACGAGCAGTACTTC,CASSYGTSGFFYEQYF